Listed below are T cell receptor beta chains from one sample, sequenced in a study of blood T cells in healthy people across ages. One entry per CDR3 protein results from TCRdb running MiXCR on the 5' RACE reads. Of hundreds of thousands of distinct CDR3 sequences in the sample, about 25% were seen once. A further study also used this sample, focusing on T cells of mothers and their children.

The source material was blood. These receptors came from a boy aged 2 to 9 in good health. CDR3s include the opening cysteine and the closing phenylalanine or tryptophan. Fields, in order: D gene, clone size, J gene, V gene, CDR3 DNA, CDR3 protein. A D gene is named only where the DNA matches it firmly. Clone size is given for some rows only: seen once, a few or many times, or a class if the clone is expanded.

>TRBD1|NA|TRBJ1-5|TRBV12-3/TRBV12-4
TGTGCCAGCAGTTGGGACAGGGGCCAGCCCCAGCATTTT
CASSWDRGQPQHF
>NA|NA|TRBJ1-5|TRBV5-1
TGCGCCAGCAGCTCCGAGGGGTTGCCTCATCAGCCCCAGCATTTT
CASSSEGLPHQPQHF
>TRBD2|NA|TRBJ2-7|TRBV27
TGTGCCAGCAGTAGCGGGAACACCTACGAGCAGTACTTC
CASSSGNTYEQYF
>NA|NA|TRBJ2-5|TRBV6-5
TGTGCCAGCAGACCGGGATTAGGGTCGGGGACCCAGTACTTC
CASRPGLGSGTQYF
>NA|NA|TRBJ2-7|TRBV7-9
TGTGCCAGCAGCCCACCTTTGACTTCCGAGCAGTACTTC
CASSPPLTSEQYF
>NA|NA|TRBJ1-6|TRBV5-1
TGCGCCAGCAGCTTGGATGAGGCGCCCCTCCACTTT
CASSLDEAPLHF
>NA|NA|TRBJ1-2|TRBV7-9
TGTGCCAGCAGCCCCCGGGACATTAACTATGGCTACACCTTC
CASSPRDINYGYTF
>NA|NA|TRBJ1-6|TRBV6-5
TGTGCCAGCAGTTACTCGAGGGGTCCTTTTAATTCACCCCTCCACTTT
CASSYSRGPFNSPLHF
>NA|NA|TRBJ1-4|TRBV7-9
TGTGCCAGCAGCCCCCTAAGTTCCCAGGTTCGCCGAAAGGAACTGTTTTTT
CASSPLSSQVRRKELFF
>TRBD1|few|TRBJ2-7|TRBV6-6
TGTGCCAGCCAGGGGGCTTCCTACGAGCAGTACTTC
CASQGASYEQYF
>NA|NA|TRBJ1-2|TRBV27
TGTGCCAGCAGTTACCGGGACGGGTATGGCTACACCTTC
CASSYRDGYGYTF
>NA|many|TRBJ2-5|TRBV24-1
TGTGCCACCAGTGACGGGACCCCCCAAGAGACCCAGTACTTC
CATSDGTPQETQYF
>TRBD1|NA|TRBJ1-5|TRBV28
TGTGCCAGCAGACTGAGACAGGGGGCAAATCAGCCCCAGCATTTT
CASRLRQGANQPQHF
>TRBD1|NA|TRBJ1-2|TRBV20-1
TGCAGTGCTAGGGGACAGGATCACTATGGCTACACCTTC
CSARGQDHYGYTF
>TRBD2|few|TRBJ2-5|TRBV14
TGTGCCAGCAGCCAAGCGAGACTAGCTACGGAGACCCAGTACTTC
CASSQARLATETQYF
>TRBD1|NA|TRBJ1-2|TRBV6-1
TGTGCCAGCAGTGAATCCATAGGACAGGGCAACTATGGCTACACCTTC
CASSESIGQGNYGYTF
>NA|NA|TRBJ2-7|TRBV12-5
TGTGCTAGTGTCGGAGCAAAAAGCTCCTACGAGCAGTACTTC
CASVGAKSSYEQYF
>TRBD2|NA|TRBJ2-5|TRBV29-1
TGCAGCGTTGTATCGTCTAGCGGGAGTGGGGAGACCCAGTACTTC
CSVVSSSGSGETQYF
>NA|once|TRBJ2-5|TRBV5-1
TGCGCCAGCAGCTTGGCGTGGGGATCCCAAGAGACCCAGTACTTC
CASSLAWGSQETQYF
>NA|NA|TRBJ1-4|TRBV6-5
TGTGCCAGCAGTTCGACAGTGCAAGGGGAAAAACTGTTTTTT
CASSSTVQGEKLFF
>NA|many|TRBJ1-1|TRBV4-3
TGCGCCAGCAGCCAGGACCCCATAATGAACACTGAAGCTTTCTTT
CASSQDPIMNTEAFF
>TRBD1|few|TRBJ2-7|TRBV18
TGTGCCAGCTCACCCAGGTTGGCAGGGGGCCACGAGCAGTACTTC
CASSPRLAGGHEQYF
>NA|few|TRBJ2-2|TRBV3-1
TGTGCCAGCAGCCGAGGGTGGCGGGACACCGGGGAGCTGTTTTTT
CASSRGWRDTGELFF
>NA|NA|TRBJ1-2|TRBV7-9
TGTGCCAGCAGCTATAACACAGGGTTGGGGGGCTACACCTTC
CASSYNTGLGGYTF
>TRBD2|NA|TRBJ2-1|TRBV6-1
TGTGCCAGCACCCCAATCAGCGGGGTGTCCTACAATGAGCAGTTCTTC
CASTPISGVSYNEQFF
>NA|NA|TRBJ1-6|TRBV15
TGTGCCACCAGCAGCTCCTATAATTCACCCCTCCACTTT
CATSSSYNSPLHF
>NA|many|TRBJ2-1|TRBV27
TGTGCCAGCAGTTTCTCCGGGAATGAGCAGTTCTTC
CASSFSGNEQFF
>NA|few|TRBJ1-4|TRBV6-5
TGTGCCAGCAGTTACTCGAGGGGTTACGGTGAAAAACTGTTTTTT
CASSYSRGYGEKLFF
>NA|NA|TRBJ2-1|TRBV5-4
TGTGCCAGCAGCCTAACCGAGCGGATAGAGCAGTTCTTC
CASSLTERIEQFF
>TRBD1|NA|TRBJ1-4|TRBV20-1
TGCAGTGCTAGAGAGAAGAGGGACAGTAATGAAAAACTGTTTTTT
CSAREKRDSNEKLFF
>TRBD1|NA|TRBJ1-2|TRBV5-1
TGCGCCAGCAGCCCGTCGGACAGGGGGCCTAACTATGGCTACACCTTC
CASSPSDRGPNYGYTF
>NA|NA|TRBJ1-5|TRBV6-6
TGTGCCAGCAGTTACATCCGGGGGCGAGAAGGGCAGCCCCAGCATTTT
CASSYIRGREGQPQHF
>TRBD2|few|TRBJ2-1|TRBV11-2
TGTGCCAGCAGCTTAGCGGGAGGCACCACCCCGTCGTTCTTC
CASSLAGGTTPSFF
>NA|many|TRBJ2-5|TRBV5-1
TGTGCCAGCAGCTCGGGACAAGAGACCCAGTACTTC
CASSSGQETQYF
>TRBD2|many|TRBJ2-1|TRBV6-5
TGTGCCAGCAGTTTGGGAGGGAGTGAGCAGTTCTTC
CASSLGGSEQFF
>TRBD2|few|TRBJ2-5|TRBV25-1
TGTGCCAGCAGGGACTACGGACTAGCGGGGGATAGGGAGACCCAGTACTTC
CASRDYGLAGDRETQYF
>NA|NA|TRBJ2-5|TRBV6-1
TGTGCCAGCAGTGCAACACAGGGTGGCGAGACCCAGTACTTC
CASSATQGGETQYF
>NA|NA|TRBJ2-3|TRBV20-1
TGCAGTGCTATTAAAGTGGTCGGAGACACGCAGTATTTT
CSAIKVVGDTQYF
>NA|few|TRBJ1-1|TRBV27
TGTGCCAGCAGTTCCGGTCTGCTGAACACTGAAGCTTTCTTT
CASSSGLLNTEAFF
>TRBD2|NA|TRBJ2-5|TRBV5-4
TGTGCCAGCAGCGGGACTAGCGGGAGAAGGGGAGAGACCCAGTACTTC
CASSGTSGRRGETQYF
>NA|NA|TRBJ2-7|TRBV20-1
TGCAGTGCTACCGGGATGACCATCTACGAGCAGTACTTC
CSATGMTIYEQYF
>NA|NA|TRBJ1-5|TRBV12-3/TRBV12-4
TGTGCCAGCAGCTCAGCGGGGTTTGGGCAGCCCCAGCATTTT
CASSSAGFGQPQHF
>TRBD1|NA|TRBJ2-2|TRBV9
TGTGCCAGCAGCGTAGCGTCAGGGGGCGCGAGCGGGGAGCTGTTTTTT
CASSVASGGASGELFF
>NA|few|TRBJ1-1|TRBV7-2
TGTGCCAGCAGCTTAGCACAGCTAAACACTGAAGCTTTCTTT
CASSLAQLNTEAFF
>NA|NA|TRBJ1-1|TRBV6-6
TGTGCCAGCAGTTACAGACAATTGAACACTGAAGCTTTCTTT
CASSYRQLNTEAFF
>TRBD2|few|TRBJ2-5|TRBV7-7
TGTGCCAGCAACAAAAGGACGGGCGGGAGGGGAGAGACCCAGTACTTC
CASNKRTGGRGETQYF
>NA|NA|TRBJ1-4|TRBV14
TGTGCCAGCAGCCAAGAGGTCGGCGGGCTGTTTTTT
CASSQEVGGLFF